This TCR beta chain was identified in a study of blood T cells in healthy people across ages. Roughly 9.2 milliliters was the volume of peripheral blood drawn from each donor. A sample-barcoded 5' primer and a J-beta primer mix were used in a second PCR of roughly 7 to 11 cycles. Through a template-switch adaptor with 12 random nucleotides, each cDNA molecule received a tag. Each CDR3 protein is one row after TCRdb ran MiXCR on the 5' RACE reads. This table has 650,000 or so distinct CDR3 sequences, 52% appearing once. The sequenced material came from blood. The clonotype was recovered from a woman of 80 years or more in good health.

DNA of the CDR3: TGTGCCAGCAGCAGGACTAGCGGTCCATGGGAGCAGTACTTC. It translates to CASSRTSGPWEQYF. This rearrangement joins TRBV2 to TRBJ2-5; 10 bases are a match to TRBD2. V dropped 6 bases and J dropped 11; count of bases not matched to a gene: 12. This CDR3 spans 14 amino acids. Germline CDR1 SNHLY, CDR2 FYNNEI.